The 32 T cell receptor beta chains given below trace back to one sample, sequenced in a study of T cell responses to AZD1222 COVID-19 vaccine. This table comes from immunoSEQ multiplex PCR, and its TCRdb copy is limited to in-frame clones, with some not included. Altogether fewer than 90,000 clones are present, about 90% being singletons, with the ten largest covering roughly 24%. This specimen consisted of peripheral blood, obtained on day 0 of AZD1222 vaccination. The source of these receptors is an adult in good health.

This sequence joins TRBV5-1 and TRBJ1-2; 8 positions match TRBD1. CDR3 length: 15 residues. CDR1 and CDR2 from the germline V gene are SGHRS and YFSETQ. Losses at the gene ends were 4 bases for V and 8 bases for J; bases not matched to a gene: 13. The chain's CDR3 is CASSEGTGKKGGYTF. CDR3 DNA sequence: TGCGCCAGCAGCGAAGGGACAGGAAAAAAAGGCGGCTACACCTTC.

The chain links TRBV7-8 to TRBJ1-5, with D maybe TRBD1 (6 bases). The length of the CDR3 is 16 residues. Per germline, CDR1 SGHVS and CDR2 FQNEAQ. V gave up 5 bases and J gave up 6 bases, with 20 bases separating them. As DNA, the CDR3 is TGTGCCAGCAGCCCGAACAGGGCGGGGGGAAGTCAGCCCCAGCATTTT. It codes for CASSPNRAGGSQPQHF.

The chain is built from TRBV7-6 and TRBJ2-7, with 7 bases aligning to TRBD2. The CDR3 sequence is 16 residues long. The germline gives CDR1 SGHVS, CDR2 FNYEAQ. J gave up 4 bases and V 4 bases, and 13 bases lay outside the gene matches. The CDR3 DNA is TGTGCCAGCAGCTCCGCCCGGGACTACCAACCATACGAGCAGTACTTC. This translates into CASSSARDYQPYEQYF.

The chain employs TRBV7-3 and TRBJ1-6, with 11 bases that match TRBD1. After removal of 3 bases from V and 9 bases from J, the junction contained 4 bases not matched to a gene. This CDR3 contains 15 residues. CDR1 SGHTA and CDR2 FQGTGA come from the germline V gene. This CDR3 reads CASSFTGTGGSPLHF. In nucleotides, the CDR3 is TGTGCCAGCAGCTTTACCGGGACAGGGGGTTCACCCCTCCACTTT.

This chain uses TRBV5-1 with TRBJ2-3, with 7 bases that match TRBD1. After removal of 4 bases from V and 4 bases from J, the junction contained 6 bases not matched to a gene. The CDR3 spans 14 residues. Germline loops: CDR1 SGHRS, CDR2 YFSETQ. This chain's CDR3 is CASSQGVLSDTQYF. CDR3 in DNA: TGCGCCAGCAGCCAGGGGGTTTTATCAGATACGCAGTATTTT.

The chain uses TRBV27 and TRBJ2-3; 10 bases match TRBD1. This CDR3 spans 15 amino acids. Germline V CDR1 and CDR2: MNHEY, SMNVEV (reference sequence). With V trimmed by 8 bases and J by 2 bases, 7 bases remained unmatched. The CDR3 here is CASGLGQGNTDTQYF. The CDR3 DNA reads as TGTGCCAGCGGGCTGGGACAGGGGAACACAGATACGCAGTATTTT.

The chain is built from TRBV18 and TRBJ1-1; TRBD1 might be the D (6 bases). V was trimmed by 6 bases and J by 1 base, leaving 15 bases between them. The CDR3 is made up of 15 amino acids. Germline assignment: CDR1 KGHSH and CDR2 LQKENI. Written as DNA, the CDR3 is TGTGCCAGCTCGATGATTAGGACAGAGAACACTGAAGCTTTCTTT. Translated, it gives CASSMIRTENTEAFF.

The chain couples TRBV12-5 to TRBJ2-1; D remains unclear. CDR1 is LGHNT, CDR2 FRNRAP, per germline. V was clipped by 5 bases and J by 9 bases, with 11 bases between them. The CDR3 loop spans 12 amino acids. Here the CDR3 reads CASGPGSGEQFF. CDR3 sequence (DNA): TGTGCTAGTGGTCCCGGTTCGGGTGAGCAGTTCTTC.

The DNA for the CDR3 is TGTGCCAGCAGCCGGGACAGGGGGAATGCTTTCTTT. Its protein is CASSRDRGNAFF. The chain recombines TRBV5-4 with TRBJ1-1; 11 nucleotides agree with TRBD1. Per germline, CDR1 SGHNT and CDR2 YYREEE (reference sequence). The CDR3 contains 12 residues. J gave up 11 bases and V 4 bases, and 4 bases lay outside the gene matches.

The genes are TRBV18 and TRBJ1-5; 7 bases fit TRBD1. Germline-derived CDR1 and CDR2 are KGHSH and LQKENI. The CDR3 sequence is 14 residues long. Trimming took 5 bases from V and 5 from J; bases not matched to a gene: 6. CDR3 sequence: CASSAGQTYQPQHF. The CDR3 DNA sequence: TGTGCCAGCTCAGCGGGACAGACTTATCAGCCCCAGCATTTT.

V usage is TRBV19 and J usage is TRBJ1-4; D is unclear. This CDR3 is built from 18 residues. Trimming took off 5 bases at V and 3 bases at J, with 22 bases between the two ends. Germline assignment: CDR1 LNHDA and CDR2 SQIVND (reference sequence). CDR3 nucleotides: TGTGCCAGTAGTCTTTCCTACAGCCAGGTGGGCTCTAATGAAAAACTGTTTTTT. It yields the protein CASSLSYSQVGSNEKLFF. Together with reference TRBV19 and TRBJ1-4, the CDR3 gives the full variable domain: DGGITQSPKYLFRKEGQNVTLSCEQNLNHDAMYWYRQDPGQGLRLIYYSQIVNDFQKGDIAEGYSVSREKKESFPLTVTSAQKNPTAFYLCASSLSYSQVGSNEKLFFGSGTQLSVL.

This clone is a singleton in its sample. The chain couples TRBV5-4 to TRBJ2-7, with a tentative D call TRBD1 (6 bases). Trimming took 4 bases from V and 8 from J, leaving 16 bases between them. This CDR3 contains 13 residues. CDR1 and CDR2 from the germline V gene are SGHNT and YYREEE (reference sequence). The CDR3 DNA follows: TGTGCCAGCAGCCCGGAACTGGACAGAAAGCAGTACTTC. It encodes CASSPELDRKQYF.

The CDR3 nucleotides read TGTGCCAGCAGCATCGGGAGTCCCCTCCTCACCGATACGCAGTATTTT. Its translation is CASSIGSPLLTDTQYF. The genes are TRBV5-4 and TRBJ2-3, with D tentatively TRBD2 (6 bases). The CDR3 totals 16 residues. V dropped 4 bases and J dropped 6 bases, with 21 bases sitting between them. Germline assignment: CDR1 SGHNT and CDR2 YYREEE (reference sequence).

This clone was recorded a few times. This sequence joins TRBV10-1 and TRBJ2-1; D possibly corresponds to TRBD2 (5 bases). The V end lost 0 bases, the J end lost 7 bases, and 10 bases lay between the germline ends. There are 14 residues in the CDR3. Germline V lookup: CDR1 WNHNN, CDR2 SYGVQD (reference sequence). The DNA for the CDR3 is TGCGCCAGCAGTGAGTCGCTGGACTCAAATGAGCAGTTCTTC. Translating gives CASSESLDSNEQFF.

The chain combines TRBV28 with TRBJ1-4, with D possibly TRBD1 on 5 matching bases. The ends were cut back, 4 bases at V and 7 bases at J, with 19 bases in the middle. CDR1 and CDR2 from the germline V gene are MDHEN and SYDVKM. This CDR3 comprises 16 residues. CDR3 sequence reads: CASSSIGGGLGEKLFF. CDR3 nucleotide sequence: TGTGCCAGCAGTTCCATCGGGGGAGGGCTGGGTGAAAAACTGTTTTTT.

The V call is TRBV19, the J call TRBJ1-3; no clear D. The germline V and J ends were trimmed by 6 bases and 0 bases, with 9 bases remaining between them. The germline V gene has CDR1 LNHDA and CDR2 SQIVND (reference sequence). The CDR3 runs to 14 residues. The CDR3 loop reads CASSATSSGNTIYF. CDR3 sequence (DNA): TGTGCCAGTAGCGCTACGTCCTCTGGAAACACCATATATTTT.

This CDR3 reads CASRTSPLGDTQYF. The DNA of the CDR3 is TGTGCCAGTAGGACTTCCCCCCTGGGAGATACGCAGTATTTT. The gene calls are TRBV19 and TRBJ2-3, with no clear D. Deletions cut 6 bases from V and 5 bases from J, with 15 bases between. CDR3 length equals 14 residues. Germline V gene lookup returns CDR1 LNHDA and CDR2 SQIVND (reference sequence).

This chain joins TRBV3-1 (or the pseudogene TRBV3-2) and TRBJ1-2; D is undetermined. Germline-derived CDR1 and CDR2 are LGHDT and YNNKEL (reference sequence). Between the trimmed V and J ends, which lost 3 bases and 7 bases, there was a span of 12 bases. The CDR3 runs to 13 residues. As DNA, the CDR3 is TGTGCCAGCAGCCACGTGGAAGCAGGTGGCTACACCTTC. Translation gives CASSHVEAGGYTF.

The gene calls are TRBV11-2 and TRBJ2-5; no clear D gene. Trimming removed 1 base from V and 7 bases from J, with 7 bases in between. The CDR3 loop spans 12 amino acids. Germline CDR1 and CDR2: SGHAT and FQNNGV. The CDR3 DNA is TGTGCCAGCAGCTTAGTGTCTACGACCCAGTACTTC. Translation: CASSLVSTTQYF.

The chain recombines TRBV11-1 with TRBJ1-1; 9 bases map to TRBD1. The CDR3 sequence is 15 residues long. V dropped 5 bases and J dropped 0; count of bases not matched to a gene: 4. Germline V CDR1 and CDR2: SGHAT, FQDESV (reference sequence). The CDR3 is CASSNRDRVNTEAFF. The DNA of the CDR3 is TGTGCCAGCAGCAACCGGGACAGGGTGAACACTGAAGCTTTCTTT. The full variable domain, in which reference TRBV11-1 and TRBJ1-1 provide the parts outside the CDR3, is EAEVAQSPRYKITEKSQAVAFWCDPISGHATLYWYRQILGQGPELLVQFQDESVVDDSQLPKDRFSAERLKGVDSTLKIQPAELGDSAMYLCASSNRDRVNTEAFFGQGTRLTVV.

V and J are TRBV6-5 and TRBJ1-2, with D possibly matching TRBD1 (6 bases). CDR3 size: 12 residues. Germline V gene data show CDR1 as MNHEY and CDR2 as SVGAGI. The V and J ends lost 8 bases and 4 bases respectively, with 11 bases between them. The CDR3 here is CASRGQTYGYTF. CDR3 nucleotide sequence: TGTGCCAGCCGAGGACAGACCTATGGCTACACCTTC.

V gene TRBV10-1 combines with J gene TRBJ1-5, with D uncertain. V was clipped by 6 bases and J by 10 bases, with 13 bases between them. The CDR3 runs to 12 residues. Germline V gene lookup returns CDR1 WNHNN and CDR2 SYGVQD (reference sequence). The CDR3 DNA sequence: TGCGCCAGCAGCGGTGCGGAAGGTCCCCAGCATTTT. It is translated as CASSGAEGPQHF.

This clone has more than one count but fewer than ten. The chain employs TRBV9 and TRBJ2-1; a possible D gene is TRBD2 (6 bases). V dropped 2 bases and J dropped 7 bases, with 19 bases sitting between them. This CDR3 has 16 residues. Germline lookup yields CDR1 SGDLS and CDR2 YYNGEE. The CDR3 DNA reads as TGTGCCAGCAGCGTTCGTCTAAATCCGGAGGGAAATGAGCAGTTCTTC. This translates into CASSVRLNPEGNEQFF.

V and J are TRBV20-1 and TRBJ1-2; D unclear. V lost 3 bases to trimming and J lost 4 bases, with 9 bases between them. Germline CDR1 and CDR2: DFQATT and SNEGSKA (reference sequence). The CDR3 runs to 12 residues. CDR3: CSASATGYGYTF. The DNA for the CDR3 is TGCAGTGCTAGTGCTACGGGCTATGGCTACACCTTC.

This clone was observed a handful of times. This sequence joins TRBV30 and TRBJ1-5; D ambiguous. The CDR3 has 13 amino acids. V gave up 0 bases and J gave up 2 bases, with 5 bases separating them. The germline V gene encodes CDR1 GTSNPN and CDR2 SVGIG (reference sequence). This chain's CDR3 is CAWSVLGNQPQHF. The DNA for the CDR3 is TGTGCCTGGAGTGTACTAGGCAATCAGCCCCAGCATTTT.

This clone is categorized as medium-sized. The chain employs TRBV6-5 and TRBJ1-2, with a weak D call TRBD1 (5 bases). The CDR3 totals 14 residues. V shed 10 bases and J shed 6 bases, with 21 bases lying between them. The V gene's germline CDR1 is MNHEY and CDR2 SVGAGI. This CDR3 reads CATTTQGGGDGYTF. The CDR3 DNA reads as TGTGCCACCACTACGCAGGGTGGAGGGGATGGCTACACCTTC.

This chain joins TRBV6-6 and TRBJ1-2, with a tentative D call TRBD1 (6 bases). The germline V gene has CDR1 MNHNY and CDR2 SVGAGI (reference sequence). The CDR3 covers 14 residues. Trimming left V 6 bases short and J 5 bases short, with 16 bases between. This CDR3 reads CASSPGQLAYGYTF. The CDR3 DNA reads TGTGCCAGCAGCCCCGGACAGCTGGCATATGGCTACACCTTC.

The chain employs TRBV6-5 and TRBJ2-7; TRBD1 aligns across 7 bases. This CDR3 region has 15 residues. Germline CDR1 is MNHEY and CDR2 is SVGAGI. The V segment lost 6 bases and the J segment 3 bases; nucleotides outside the gene matches: 11. CDR3 bases: TGTGCCAGCAGGCTCCTTCCGGGACAGAACTACGAGCAGTACTTC. This encodes CASRLLPGQNYEQYF.

This rearrangement joins TRBV7-9 to TRBJ2-3, with TRBD1 matching 9 bases. Germline V gene sequence: CDR1 SEHNR, CDR2 FQNEAQ (reference sequence). This CDR3 spans 15 amino acids. The V gene end was trimmed by 1 base and the J gene end by 4 bases; junction bases not matched to a gene: 3. The DNA of the CDR3 is TGTGCCAGCAGCTTAGGCGGGACAGGGTCAGATACGCAGTATTTT. It yields the protein CASSLGGTGSDTQYF.

This sequence joins TRBV7-3 and TRBJ2-7, with 8 bases aligning to TRBD1. The CDR3 length is 14 residues. CDR1 SGHTA and CDR2 FQGTGA come from the germline V gene. V lost 4 bases, J lost 3 bases, and 5 bases stayed unmatched. This CDR3 is CASSSGTGGYEQYF. In DNA form, the CDR3 reads TGTGCCAGCAGCTCGGGGACAGGTGGCTACGAGCAGTACTTC.

V and J are TRBV7-9 and TRBJ2-1, with D maybe TRBD2 (6 bases). The V end was cut by 1 base, the J end by 15 bases, with 13 bases between. CDR1 SEHNR and CDR2 FQNEAQ come from the germline V gene (reference sequence). The CDR3 covers 12 residues. The CDR3 DNA sequence: TGTGCCAGCAGCTTAGAGCGGGTATCCCCGTTCTTC. Translating gives CASSLERVSPFF.

The rearrangement links TRBV7-6 to TRBJ1-6; D gene uncertain. Germline V CDR1 and CDR2: SGHVS, FNYEAQ. This CDR3 has 16 residues. V shed 0 bases and J shed 3 bases, with 9 bases lying between them. CDR3 coding DNA: TGTGCCAGCAGCTTAGCTCCGGCTAGCTATAATTCACCCCTCCACTTT. Amino acid sequence: CASSLAPASYNSPLHF.